This T cell receptor beta chain was identified during a study of blood T cell repertoires in COVID-19. CDR1 and CDR2 from the germline V gene are SGHRS and YFSETQ. CDR3 length: 15 residues. The V and J ends lost 0 bases and 3 bases, in that order; junction bases with no gene match: 5. Here immunoSEQ multiplex PCR was the method, and the copy in TCRdb shows in-frame clones only, minus some. The table lists more than 65,000 clones, about 70% of them singletons, with about 20% in the top ten. The sequence was collected from a woman aged 80 or over with active or convalescent COVID-19. The V gene is TRBV5-1, the J gene TRBJ1-2; 7 bases fit TRBD1. The sample was peripheral blood. CDR3 residues: CASSLARDRYYGYTF. The DNA for the CDR3 is TGCGCCAGCAGCTTGGCCCGGGACAGATACTATGGCTACACCTTC.